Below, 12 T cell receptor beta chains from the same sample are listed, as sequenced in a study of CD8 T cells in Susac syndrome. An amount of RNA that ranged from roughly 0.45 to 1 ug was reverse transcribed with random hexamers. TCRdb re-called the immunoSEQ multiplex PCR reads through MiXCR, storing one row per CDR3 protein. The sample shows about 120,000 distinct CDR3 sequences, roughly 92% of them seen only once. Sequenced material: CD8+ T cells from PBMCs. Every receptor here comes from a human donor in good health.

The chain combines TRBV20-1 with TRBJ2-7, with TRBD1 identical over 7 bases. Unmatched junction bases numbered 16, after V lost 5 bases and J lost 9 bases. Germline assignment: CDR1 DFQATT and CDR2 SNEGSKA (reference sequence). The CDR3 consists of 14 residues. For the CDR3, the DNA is TGCAGTGCTCGAGGGGGCGCGAAGCTAGAACCGCAGTACTTC. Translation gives CSARGGAKLEPQYF.

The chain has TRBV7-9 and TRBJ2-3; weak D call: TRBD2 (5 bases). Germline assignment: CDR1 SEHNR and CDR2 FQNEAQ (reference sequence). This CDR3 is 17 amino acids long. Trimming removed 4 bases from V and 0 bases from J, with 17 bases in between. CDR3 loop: CASSSRGRVSSTDTQYF. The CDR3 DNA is TGTGCCAGCAGCTCGCGCGGGCGGGTCTCTAGCACAGATACGCAGTATTTT.

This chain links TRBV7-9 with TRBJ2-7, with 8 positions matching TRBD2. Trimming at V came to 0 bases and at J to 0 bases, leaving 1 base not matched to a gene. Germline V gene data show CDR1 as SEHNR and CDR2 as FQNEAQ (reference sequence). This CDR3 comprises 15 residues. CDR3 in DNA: TGTGCCAGCAGCTTAGCCGGGACTAGCTCCTACGAGCAGTACTTC. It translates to CASSLAGTSSYEQYF. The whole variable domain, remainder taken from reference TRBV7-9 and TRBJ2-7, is DTGVSQNPRHKITKRGQNVTFRCDPISEHNRLYWYRQTLGQGPEFLTYFQNEAQLEKSRLLSDRFSAERPKGSFSTLEIQRTEQGDSAMYLCASSLAGTSSYEQYFGPGTRLTVT.

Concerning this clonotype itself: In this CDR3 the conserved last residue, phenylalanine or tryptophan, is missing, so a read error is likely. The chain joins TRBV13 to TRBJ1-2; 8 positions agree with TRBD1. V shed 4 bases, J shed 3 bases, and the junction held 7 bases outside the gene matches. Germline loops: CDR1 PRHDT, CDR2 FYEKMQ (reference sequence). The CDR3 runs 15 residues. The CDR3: CASSWAGGQDYGYTL. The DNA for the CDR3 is TGTGCCAGCAGCTGGGCAGGGGGCCAAGACTATGGCTACACCCTC.

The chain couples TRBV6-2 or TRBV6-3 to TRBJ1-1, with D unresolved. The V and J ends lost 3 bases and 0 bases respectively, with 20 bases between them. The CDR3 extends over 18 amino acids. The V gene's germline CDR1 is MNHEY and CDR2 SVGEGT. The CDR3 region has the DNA TGTGCCAGCAGTTATGGTTGGCTCGAACAGCGAATGAACACTGAAGCTTTCTTT. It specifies CASSYGWLEQRMNTEAFF.

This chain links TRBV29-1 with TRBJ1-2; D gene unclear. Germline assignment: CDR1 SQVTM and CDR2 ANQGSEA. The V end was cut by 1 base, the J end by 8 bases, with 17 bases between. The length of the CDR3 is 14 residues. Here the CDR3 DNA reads TGCAGCGTTGAAGTTCTCAGTCACACCGACGGCTACACCTTC. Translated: CSVEVLSHTDGYTF.

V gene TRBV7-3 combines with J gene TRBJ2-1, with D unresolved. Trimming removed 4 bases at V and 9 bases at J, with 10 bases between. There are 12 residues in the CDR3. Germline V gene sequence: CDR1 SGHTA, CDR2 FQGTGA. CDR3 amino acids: CASSSLSSEQFF. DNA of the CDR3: TGTGCCAGCAGCTCTTTGAGTAGTGAGCAGTTCTTC.

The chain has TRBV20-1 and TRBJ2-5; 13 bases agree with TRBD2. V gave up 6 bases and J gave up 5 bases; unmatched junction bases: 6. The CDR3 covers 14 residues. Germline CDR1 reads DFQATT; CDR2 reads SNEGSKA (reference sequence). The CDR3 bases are TGCAGTGCGGAGACTAGCGGGGGGCAGGAGACCCAGTACTTC. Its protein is CSAETSGGQETQYF.

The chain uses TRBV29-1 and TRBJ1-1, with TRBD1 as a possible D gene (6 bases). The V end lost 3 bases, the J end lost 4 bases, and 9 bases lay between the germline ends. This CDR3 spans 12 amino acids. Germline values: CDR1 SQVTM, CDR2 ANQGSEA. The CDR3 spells CSVEQGTTEAFF. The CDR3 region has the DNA TGCAGCGTTGAGCAGGGGACCACTGAAGCTTTCTTT.

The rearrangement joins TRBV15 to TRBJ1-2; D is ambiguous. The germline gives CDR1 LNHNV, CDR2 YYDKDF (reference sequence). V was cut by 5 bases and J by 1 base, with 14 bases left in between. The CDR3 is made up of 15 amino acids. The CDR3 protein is CATSLQRTYNYGYTF. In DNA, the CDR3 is TGTGCCACCAGCTTACAGAGGACCTATAACTATGGCTACACCTTC.

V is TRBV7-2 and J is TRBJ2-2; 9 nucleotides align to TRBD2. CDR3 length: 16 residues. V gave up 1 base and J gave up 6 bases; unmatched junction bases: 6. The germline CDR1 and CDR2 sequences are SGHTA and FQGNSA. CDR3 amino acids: CASSLGIAGASGELFF. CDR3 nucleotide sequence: TGTGCCAGCAGCTTAGGGATAGCGGGAGCGTCCGGGGAGCTGTTTTTT.

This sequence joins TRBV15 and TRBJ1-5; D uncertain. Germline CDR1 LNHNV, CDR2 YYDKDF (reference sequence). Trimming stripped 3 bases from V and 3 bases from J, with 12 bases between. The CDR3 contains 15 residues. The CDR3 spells CATSSDTTFNQPQHF. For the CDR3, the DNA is TGTGCCACCAGCAGCGACACAACATTCAATCAGCCCCAGCATTTT.